The present T cell receptor (beta chain) was sequenced within a study of blood T cell repertoires in COVID-19. Data came from immunoSEQ multiplex PCR; TCRdb stores just in-frame clones and leaves some out. The top ten hold over 0.75% of the sample, which has about 200,000 clones, more than 85% seen once. The CDR3 runs to 13 residues. The V gene's germline CDR1 is MGHRA and CDR2 YSYEKL. With 3 bases removed from V and 0 bases from J, the gap between germline ends came to 6 bases. The source is a man aged 55 to 70 with COVID-19, enrolled during active disease. The chain is built from TRBV4-1 and TRBJ2-7; a weak D match, TRBD2 (6 bases). Sequenced input: peripheral blood. Written as DNA, the CDR3 is TGCGCCAGCAGCCAGGGGGGCTCCTACGAGCAGTACTTC. Protein product: CASSQGGSYEQYF.